The rows below give T cell receptor beta chains drawn from one sample of a study of blood T cell repertoires in COVID-19. TCRdb keeps only in-frame clones here, not all; method: immunoSEQ multiplex PCR. Of about 200,000 clones detected, more than 70% appear once; the ten largest clones hold 6%. The sample taken for sequencing was peripheral blood. The receptors derive from a man in his forties with active or convalescent COVID-19. The CDR3 runs from the conserved cysteine through the conserved F or W. D genes are given only for firm matches. The listing skips clone size in some rows; elsewhere it reads once, few, many or a size class.

V gene: TRBV19
CDR3 length: 14
D gene: TRBD1
J gene: TRBJ1-5
clone size: -
CDR3 protein: CASSIGQGDQPQHF
CDR3 DNA: TGTGCCAGTAGTATAGGACAGGGAGATCAGCCCCAGCATTTT

V gene: TRBV12-3/TRBV12-4
CDR3 length: 13
D gene: -
J gene: TRBJ2-7
clone size: -
CDR3 protein: CASSLIGGGEQYF
CDR3 DNA: TGTGCCAGCAGTTTAATTGGGGGCGGCGAGCAGTACTTC

V gene: TRBV18
CDR3 length: 16
D gene: -
J gene: TRBJ2-1
clone size: -
CDR3 protein: CASSPARRVSGNEQFF
CDR3 DNA: TGTGCCAGCTCCCCAGCACGGAGGGTTAGCGGTAATGAGCAGTTCTTC

V gene: TRBV6-5
CDR3 length: 12
D gene: -
J gene: TRBJ1-1
clone size: -
CDR3 protein: CASSFIGTEAFF
CDR3 DNA: TGTGCCAGCAGTTTCATCGGGACTGAAGCTTTCTTT

V gene: TRBV6-5
CDR3 length: 15
D gene: -
J gene: TRBJ1-1
clone size: -
CDR3 protein: CASTRGPSYGTEAFF
CDR3 DNA: TGTGCCAGCACCCGCGGCCCAAGCTACGGGACTGAAGCTTTCTTT

V gene: TRBV5-6
CDR3 length: 16
D gene: -
J gene: TRBJ2-3
clone size: -
CDR3 protein: CASSFQGRGVTDTQYF
CDR3 DNA: TGTGCCAGCAGCTTCCAGGGGAGGGGGGTCACAGATACGCAGTATTTT

V gene: TRBV9
CDR3 length: 15
D gene: -
J gene: TRBJ2-2
clone size: few
CDR3 protein: CASSEDGRNTGELFF
CDR3 DNA: TGTGCCAGCAGCGAAGACGGGAGGAACACCGGGGAGCTGTTTTTT

V gene: TRBV7-2
CDR3 length: 14
D gene: -
J gene: TRBJ1-1
clone size: -
CDR3 protein: CASSLSGSNTEAFF
CDR3 DNA: TGTGCCAGCAGCTTATCGGGGTCGAACACTGAAGCTTTCTTT

V gene: TRBV6-6
CDR3 length: 17
D gene: -
J gene: TRBJ2-3
clone size: -
CDR3 protein: CASSHRPDLASTDTQYF
CDR3 DNA: TGTGCCAGCAGTCATAGGCCAGACCTAGCGAGCACAGATACGCAGTATTTT

V gene: TRBV2
CDR3 length: 14
D gene: -
J gene: TRBJ2-4
clone size: -
CDR3 protein: CASSERVGKNIQYF
CDR3 DNA: TGTGCCAGCAGTGAACGGGTGGGCAAAAACATTCAGTACTTC

V gene: TRBV19
CDR3 length: 13
D gene: -
J gene: TRBJ1-4
clone size: few
CDR3 protein: CASSLDLREKLFF
CDR3 DNA: TGTGCCAGTAGTCTCGACTTGAGAGAAAAACTGTTTTTT

V gene: TRBV9
CDR3 length: 16
D gene: TRBD1
J gene: TRBJ2-2
clone size: -
CDR3 protein: CASSVGQGRLTGELFF
CDR3 DNA: TGTGCCAGCAGCGTGGGACAGGGAAGGTTGACCGGGGAGCTGTTTTTT

V gene: TRBV6-5
CDR3 length: 15
D gene: -
J gene: TRBJ1-2
clone size: -
CDR3 protein: CASSYDGQGESGYTF
CDR3 DNA: TGTGCCAGCAGTTACGATGGGCAGGGCGAGAGCGGCTACACCTTC

V gene: TRBV7-2
CDR3 length: 14
D gene: -
J gene: TRBJ1-2
clone size: -
CDR3 protein: CASSLDVGGAGYTF
CDR3 DNA: TGTGCCAGCAGCTTAGATGTAGGGGGGGCTGGCTACACCTTC

V gene: TRBV19
CDR3 length: 13
D gene: TRBD1
J gene: TRBJ1-4
clone size: -
CDR3 protein: CASSTALTGKLFF
CDR3 DNA: TGTGCCAGTAGTACCGCCCTGACAGGGAAACTGTTTTTT

V gene: TRBV29-1
CDR3 length: 13
D gene: -
J gene: TRBJ2-1
clone size: -
CDR3 protein: CSALGSSYNEQFF
CDR3 DNA: TGCAGCGCCCTAGGAAGCTCCTACAATGAGCAGTTCTTC

V gene: TRBV6-2/TRBV6-3
CDR3 length: 17
D gene: TRBD1
J gene: TRBJ2-2
clone size: -
CDR3 protein: CASSYGGTGVYTGELFF
CDR3 DNA: TGTGCCAGCAGTTACGGAGGGACAGGGGTATACACCGGGGAGCTGTTTTTT

V gene: TRBV12-3/TRBV12-4
CDR3 length: 13
D gene: -
J gene: TRBJ2-5
clone size: -
CDR3 protein: CASSFGALETQYF
CDR3 DNA: TGTGCCAGCAGTTTTGGGGCCTTGGAGACCCAGTACTTC

V gene: TRBV11-2
CDR3 length: 15
D gene: TRBD1
J gene: TRBJ1-6
clone size: -
CDR3 protein: CASSLRQGENSPLHF
CDR3 DNA: TGTGCCAGCAGCCTCCGCCAGGGGGAAAATTCACCCCTCCACTTT

V gene: TRBV7-8
CDR3 length: 15
D gene: -
J gene: TRBJ1-3
clone size: once
CDR3 protein: CASSTQGRSGNTIYF
CDR3 DNA: TGTGCCAGCAGTACACAGGGACGATCTGGAAACACCATATATTTT

V gene: TRBV27
CDR3 length: 14
D gene: -
J gene: TRBJ1-4
clone size: -
CDR3 protein: CASRPLGVNEKLFF
CDR3 DNA: TGTGCCAGCAGGCCTCTGGGCGTTAATGAAAAACTGTTTTTT

V gene: TRBV7-3
CDR3 length: 13
D gene: -
J gene: TRBJ1-1
clone size: -
CDR3 protein: CASSKTGTTEAFF
CDR3 DNA: TGTGCCAGCAGCAAAACCGGGACAACTGAAGCTTTCTTT

V gene: TRBV5-4
CDR3 length: 12
D gene: -
J gene: TRBJ2-2
clone size: -
CDR3 protein: CASSLAGGELFF
CDR3 DNA: TGTGCCAGCAGCTTGGCCGGCGGGGAGCTGTTTTTT

V gene: TRBV5-5
CDR3 length: 17
D gene: -
J gene: TRBJ2-2
clone size: -
CDR3 protein: CASSLAGGRWNTGELFF
CDR3 DNA: TGTGCCAGCAGCTTGGCTGGGGGGAGATGGAACACCGGGGAGCTGTTTTTT

V gene: TRBV5-1
CDR3 length: 14
D gene: -
J gene: TRBJ2-3
clone size: -
CDR3 protein: CASSLVGSEDTQYF
CDR3 DNA: TGCGCCAGCAGCTTGGTTGGCAGTGAAGATACGCAGTATTTT

V gene: TRBV28
CDR3 length: 16
D gene: -
J gene: TRBJ2-1
clone size: -
CDR3 protein: CASSNYDSSSYNEQFF
CDR3 DNA: TGTGCCAGCAGTAACTACGACTCAAGCTCCTACAATGAGCAGTTCTTC